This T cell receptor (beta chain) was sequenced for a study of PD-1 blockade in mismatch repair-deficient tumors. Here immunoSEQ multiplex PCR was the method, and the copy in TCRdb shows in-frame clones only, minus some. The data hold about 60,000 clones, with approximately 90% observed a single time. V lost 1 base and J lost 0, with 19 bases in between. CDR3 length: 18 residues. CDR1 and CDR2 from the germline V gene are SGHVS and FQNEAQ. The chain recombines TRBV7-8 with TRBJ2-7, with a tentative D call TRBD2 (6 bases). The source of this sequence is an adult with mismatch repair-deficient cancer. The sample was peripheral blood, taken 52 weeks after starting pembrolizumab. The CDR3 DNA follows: TGTGCCAGCAGCTTAGTTATCAGGTCCCCGGGACTCTCCTACGAGCAGTACTTC. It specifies CASSLVIRSPGLSYEQYF.